This T cell receptor (beta chain) was profiled in a study of PD-L1 blockade in urothelial cancer. About the research overall: At 3 weeks after treatment start (second dose) and again at 6 weeks, blood was analyzed.

CDR3 size: 16 residues. Deletions cut 4 bases from V and 3 bases from J, with 18 bases between. Germline assignment: CDR1 SGHRS and CDR2 YFSETQ. TCRdb keeps only in-frame clones here, not all; method: immunoSEQ multiplex PCR. This sample has just over 35,000 clones; roughly 82% occur once, and the top ten carry about 10%. The time point here: peripheral blood 6 weeks after treatment start. Patient sample counts ranged from 1 to 8, pretreatment and on-treatment. Findings of the study overall: Durable-benefit patients expanded tumor-associated blood clones more at 3 weeks.

The sample holds a few counts of this clone. No antigen is known for it. The clonotype comes from a man in his forties with urothelial cancer. The material was PBMCs, obtained around atezolizumab (anti-PD-L1) treatment. The V gene is TRBV5-1, the J gene TRBJ2-3, with D tentatively TRBD1 (6 bases). The CDR3 DNA reads as TGCGCCAGCAGCACCGGGACACCGGTTGGTACAGATACGCAGTATTTT. Translated, it gives CASSTGTPVGTDTQYF.